The 26 T cell receptor beta chains listed next were all sequenced from one sample in a study of shared clonotypes between healthy human individuals. Clones were read by immunoSEQ multiplex PCR, and TCRdb kept only the in-frame ones, dropping some. The table shows approximately 940,000 clones, with around 80% occurring only once. The sequenced material came from memory CD4+ T cells sorted from blood. Subset in this sample: CD45RA-negative fraction. These receptors were obtained from a man aged 18 to 29 in good health.

The chain uses TRBV27 and TRBJ2-3, with D tentatively TRBD1 (5 bases). The germline V and J ends were trimmed by 5 bases and 8 bases, with 17 bases remaining between them. Looked up from germline, CDR1 is MNHEY and CDR2 is SMNVEV (reference sequence). The CDR3 contains 14 residues. The CDR3 reads CASSPPAGLGTQYF. CDR3 nucleotide sequence: TGTGCCAGCAGTCCCCCAGCAGGGTTGGGTACGCAGTATTTT.

The chain employs TRBV5-1 and TRBJ1-3; D is possibly TRBD1 (6 bases). Germline-derived CDR1 and CDR2 are SGHRS and YFSETQ. V gave up 4 bases and J gave up 4 bases, with 12 bases separating them. This CDR3 is 14 amino acids long. The CDR3 protein is CASSKDRLGNTIYF. CDR3 DNA: TGCGCCAGCAGCAAGGACAGATTGGGAAACACCATATATTTT.

The chain has TRBV6-6 and TRBJ1-4, with unresolved D. CDR1 and CDR2 (germline): MNHNY, SVGAGI (reference sequence). This CDR3 comprises 14 residues. V lost 6 bases and J lost 5, with 13 bases in between. The chain's CDR3 is CASSEPDQNEKLFF. The CDR3 bases are TGTGCCAGCAGCGAACCGGACCAGAATGAAAAACTGTTTTTT.

V gene TRBV19 combines with J gene TRBJ2-6, with a weak D call TRBD2 (6 bases). V was shortened by 6 bases and J by 0 bases, with 15 bases between the two germline ends. The CDR3 loop spans 17 amino acids. Germline assignment: CDR1 LNHDA and CDR2 SQIVND (reference sequence). CDR3 bases: TGTGCCAGTAGCCTAGCGAAGCCTGACTCTGGGGCCAACGTCCTGACTTTC. It specifies CASSLAKPDSGANVLTF.

This clone was observed a single time. The CDR3 bases are TGTGCCACGTTCGGGACGCCAGAGTACGAGCAGTACTTC. Encoded protein: CATFGTPEYEQYF. The chain is built from TRBV2 and TRBJ2-5; D is tentatively TRBD1 or TRBD2 (5 bases each). The DNA matches TRBJ2-7 better at its end, which makes the J call doubtful. CDR3 size: 13 residues. Looked up from germline, CDR1 is SNHLY and CDR2 is FYNNEI.

This clone was observed a few times. This chain connects TRBV30 to TRBJ2-7; either TRBD1 or TRBD2 may fit D (5 bases each). V was pared by 1 base and J by 9 bases, with 22 bases between. Germline V gene lookup returns CDR1 GTSNPN and CDR2 SVGIG (reference sequence). The CDR3 runs 15 residues. Written as DNA, the CDR3 is TGTGCCTGGAGTGAAGGGAGACAGTTCGACCCCAGGCAGTACTTC. It encodes CAWSEGRQFDPRQYF.

The chain joins TRBV19 to TRBJ1-2, with 10 positions matching TRBD1. CDR1 is LNHDA and CDR2 is SQIVND in the germline V gene (reference sequence). This CDR3 contains 15 residues. Trimming at V came to 9 bases and at J to 0 bases, leaving 7 bases not matched to a gene. The CDR3 nucleotides are TGTGCCAGCCGGACAGGGGGGTCAGCTAACTATGGCTACACCTTC. Encoded protein: CASRTGGSANYGYTF.

This clone was observed a handful of times. The chain uses TRBV12-5 and TRBJ1-1; D ambiguous. Trimming left V 2 bases short and J 4 bases short, with 17 bases between. Per the germline V gene, CDR1 is LGHNT and CDR2 is FRNRAP. CDR3 length: 16 amino acids. The CDR3 here is CASGLRWRLGSTEAFF. The CDR3 region has the DNA TGTGCTAGTGGTTTGAGGTGGCGCCTGGGGAGCACTGAAGCTTTCTTT.

The chain is built from TRBV5-1 and TRBJ1-1, with D unresolved. Germline V gives CDR1 SGHRS, CDR2 YFSETQ. Deletions cut 4 bases from V and 1 base from J, with 8 bases between. This CDR3 is 13 amino acids long. The CDR3 spells CASSRRENTEAFF. The DNA for the CDR3 is TGCGCCAGCAGCAGAAGGGAGAACACTGAAGCTTTCTTT.

This chain joins TRBV9 and TRBJ2-3; D is tentatively TRBD1 or TRBD2 (6 bases each). V was shortened by 0 bases and J by 2 bases, with 13 bases between the two germline ends. Germline V CDR1 and CDR2: SGDLS, YYNGEE. The CDR3 extends over 16 amino acids. This CDR3 is CASSVEGGINTDTQYF. Written as DNA, the CDR3 is TGTGCCAGCAGCGTAGAGGGGGGCATAAACACAGATACGCAGTATTTT.

The rearrangement uses TRBV14 and TRBJ1-1; D is uncertain. Germline V gene sequence: CDR1 SGHDN, CDR2 FVKESK. Trimming removed 4 bases at V and 0 bases at J, with 3 bases between. This CDR3 is built from 12 residues. The CDR3 here is CASSLMNTEAFF. The DNA for the CDR3 is TGTGCCAGCAGCCTTATGAACACTGAAGCTTTCTTT.

Note on this clone: A read error is possible here, since a much larger clone lies one base away. Other DNA variants within this sample encode the same CDR3. The V gene is TRBV9, the J gene TRBJ1-3; 7 nucleotides agree with TRBD1. The CDR3 spans 15 residues. After removal of 4 bases from V and 0 bases from J, the junction contained 4 bases not matched to a gene. The germline CDR1 and CDR2 sequences are SGDLS and YYNGEE. The CDR3 sequence: CASSPRQGSGNTIYF. CDR3 bases: TGTGCCAGCAGCCCTCGACAGGGCTCTGGAAACACCATATATTTT.

The chain uses TRBV30 and TRBJ1-6; D gene unclear. The germline V and J ends were trimmed by 2 bases and 8 bases, with 7 bases remaining between them. The CDR3 is 12 amino acids. Germline CDR1 is GTSNPN and CDR2 is SVGIG (reference sequence). As DNA, the CDR3 is TGTGCCTGGAGTCACCCAGATTCACCCCTCCACTTT. This gives the protein CAWSHPDSPLHF.

In the case of this clone: This sample also contains other DNA sequences that code for the same CDR3. The V and J genes are TRBV5-1 and TRBJ2-5; tentatively, D is TRBD1 or TRBD2 (5 bases each). Trimming took off 4 bases at V and 2 bases at J, with 9 bases between the two ends. This CDR3 region has 13 residues. The germline CDR1 and CDR2 sequences are SGHRS and YFSETQ. The chain's CDR3 is CASSPGPQETQYF. CDR3 sequence (DNA): TGCGCCAGCAGCCCGGGACCACAAGAGACCCAGTACTTC.

Comment on this clone: A far larger clone is one base from this, pointing to a likely read error. This sample includes further DNA sequences coding for the same CDR3. The V gene is TRBV7-3, the J gene TRBJ1-1; D is uncertain. The CDR3 is 13 residues long. Trimming left V 0 bases short and J 2 bases short, with 4 bases between. CDR1 and CDR2 (germline): SGHTA, FQGTGA. The CDR3 here is CASSLTGNTEAFF. The CDR3 DNA follows: TGTGCCAGCAGCTTAACGGGAAACACTGAAGCTTTCTTT.

This rearrangement joins TRBV5-5 to TRBJ1-5; D not resolved. This CDR3 has 14 amino acids. CDR1 is SGHKS and CDR2 is YYEKEE in the germline V gene (reference sequence). V was trimmed by 0 bases and J by 4 bases, leaving 8 bases between them. CDR3 sequence: CASSLVAANQPQHF. CDR3 bases: TGTGCCAGCAGCTTGGTAGCGGCGAATCAGCCCCAGCATTTT.

The chain carries TRBV5-4 and TRBJ2-1, with D unclear. The CDR3 has 13 residues. The V and J ends lost 0 bases and 9 bases respectively, with 10 bases between them. The germline gives CDR1 SGHNT, CDR2 YYREEE (reference sequence). CDR3 DNA sequence: TGTGCCAGCAGCTTGGAAGTCTGGGGTGAGCAGTTCTTC. Its protein is CASSLEVWGEQFF. Drawing the rest from reference TRBV5-4 and TRBJ2-1, the complete variable domain is ETGVTQSPTHLIKTRGQQVTLRCSSQSGHNTVSWYQQALGQGPQFIFQYYREEENGRGNFPPRFSGLQFPNYSSELNVNALELDDSALYLCASSLEVWGEQFFGPGTRLTVL.

The chain carries TRBV19 and TRBJ2-7; a weak D match, TRBD2 (7 bases). The CDR3 consists of 16 residues. The ends were cut back, 9 bases at V and 3 bases at J, with 24 bases in the middle. Germline V gives CDR1 LNHDA, CDR2 SQIVND (reference sequence). CDR3 sequence reads: CASSPEGGTLLYEQYF. In DNA form, the CDR3 reads TGTGCCAGCTCCCCGGAGGGAGGGACATTACTCTACGAGCAGTACTTC.

V and J are TRBV19 and TRBJ2-3, with D possibly TRBD2 on 6 matching bases. The CDR3 is made up of 14 amino acids. Looked up from germline, CDR1 is LNHDA and CDR2 is SQIVND (reference sequence). The ends were cut back, 4 bases at V and 3 bases at J, with 11 bases in the middle. The CDR3 DNA follows: TGTGCCAGTAGTAGTGGGGGGTGGACAGATACGCAGTATTTT. Residues: CASSSGGWTDTQYF.

This clone showed up just a few times. The chain recombines TRBV10-1 with TRBJ1-1, with 10 bases aligning to TRBD1. V lost 5 bases to trimming and J lost 11 bases; unmatched junction nucleotides: 8. CDR1 and CDR2 from the germline V gene are WNHNN and SYGVQD (reference sequence). This CDR3 region has 13 residues. The CDR3 DNA is TGCGCCAGCAGTAGGACAGGGGGAAGCCTTGCTTTCTTT. Protein sequence: CASSRTGGSLAFF.

V and J are TRBV19 and TRBJ2-5; TRBD1 or TRBD2 may be the D gene (5 bases each). Germline V gene sequence: CDR1 LNHDA, CDR2 SQIVND (reference sequence). This CDR3 is built from 13 residues. V lost 2 bases to trimming and J lost 5 bases, with 9 bases between them. The CDR3 protein is CASSIPGRETQYF. The CDR3 nucleotides are TGTGCCAGTAGTATACCGGGGCGGGAGACCCAGTACTTC.

The rearrangement uses TRBV28 and TRBJ2-7; D is unresolved. Deletions cut 6 bases from V and 4 bases from J, with 13 bases between. This CDR3 has 13 amino acids. Per germline, CDR1 MDHEN and CDR2 SYDVKM. Written as DNA, the CDR3 is TGTGCCAGCAGGGGTCACAGCGCTTACGAGCAGTACTTC. It yields the protein CASRGHSAYEQYF.

The rearrangement links TRBV28 to TRBJ1-5, with 7 nucleotides matching TRBD1. CDR1 is MDHEN, CDR2 SYDVKM, per germline. V lost 5 bases, J lost 5 bases, and 6 bases stayed unmatched. CDR3 length: 14 amino acids. The CDR3 loop is CASSPGTAHQPQHF. DNA for the CDR3: TGTGCCAGCAGTCCAGGGACAGCGCATCAGCCCCAGCATTTT.

V gene TRBV5-1 combines with J gene TRBJ2-2, with D possibly being TRBD1 (5 bases). V was clipped by 0 bases and J by 4 bases, with 13 bases between them. The CDR3 consists of 16 residues. Germline V gene sequence: CDR1 SGHRS, CDR2 YFSETQ. CDR3 DNA sequence: TGCGCCAGCAGCTTGGCGCTGACAGCCACCACCGGGGAGCTGTTTTTT. Its protein product is CASSLALTATTGELFF.

The chain carries TRBV10-1 and TRBJ1-5; TRBD1 aligns across 9 bases. This CDR3 has 15 amino acids. The germline V gene encodes CDR1 WNHNN and CDR2 SYGVQD (reference sequence). V dropped 6 bases and J dropped 4; count of bases not matched to a gene: 7. The CDR3 DNA sequence: TGCGCCAGCAGCACAACGGGGACAGGGAATCAGCCCCAGCATTTT. It encodes CASSTTGTGNQPQHF.

This clone was seen only once. The chain has TRBV11-2 and TRBJ2-3, with D possibly being TRBD2 (5 bases). Deletions cut 1 base from V and 3 bases from J, with 17 bases between. Germline loops: CDR1 SGHAT, CDR2 FQNNGV. The CDR3 has 17 amino acids. The CDR3 region is CASSLAATLSGTDTQYF. As DNA, the CDR3 is TGTGCCAGCAGCTTAGCCGCTACGCTTTCGGGGACAGATACGCAGTATTTT.